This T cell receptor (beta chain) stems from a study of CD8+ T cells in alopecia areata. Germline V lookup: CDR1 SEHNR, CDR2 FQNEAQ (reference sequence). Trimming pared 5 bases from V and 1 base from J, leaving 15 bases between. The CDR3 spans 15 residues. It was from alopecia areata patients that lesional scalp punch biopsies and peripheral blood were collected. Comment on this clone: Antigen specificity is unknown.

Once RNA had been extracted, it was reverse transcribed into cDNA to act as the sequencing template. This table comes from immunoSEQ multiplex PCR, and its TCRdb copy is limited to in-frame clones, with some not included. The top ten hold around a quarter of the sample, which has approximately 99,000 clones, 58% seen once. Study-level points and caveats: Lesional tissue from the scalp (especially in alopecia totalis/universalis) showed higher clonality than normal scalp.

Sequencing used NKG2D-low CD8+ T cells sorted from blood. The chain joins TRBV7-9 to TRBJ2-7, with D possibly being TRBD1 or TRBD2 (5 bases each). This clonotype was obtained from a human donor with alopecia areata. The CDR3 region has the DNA TGTGCCAGCAGCCCCCCGGGGACGGGTTCCTACGAGCAGTACTTC. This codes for CASSPPGTGSYEQYF.